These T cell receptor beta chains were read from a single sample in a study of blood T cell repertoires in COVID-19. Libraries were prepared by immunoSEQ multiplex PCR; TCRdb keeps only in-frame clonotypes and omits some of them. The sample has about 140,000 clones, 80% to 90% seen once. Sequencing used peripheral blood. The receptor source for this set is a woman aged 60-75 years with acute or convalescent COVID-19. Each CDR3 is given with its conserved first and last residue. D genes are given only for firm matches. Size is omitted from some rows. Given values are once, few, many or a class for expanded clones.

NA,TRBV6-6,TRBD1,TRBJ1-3,CASRTGRLDTIYF,TGTGCCAGCAGGACAGGGCGCCTGGACACCATATATTTT
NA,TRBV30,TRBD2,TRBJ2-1,CAWSPFLTSGGPKDEQFF,TGTGCCTGGAGTCCATTCCTGACTAGCGGGGGCCCTAAAGATGAGCAGTTCTTC
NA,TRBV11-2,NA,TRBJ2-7,CASNPRGSYEQYF,TGTGCCAGCAACCCAAGGGGATCCTACGAGCAGTACTTC
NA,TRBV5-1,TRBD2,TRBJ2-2,CASSLVRTSGNTGELFF,TGCGCCAGCAGCTTGGTGCGGACTAGCGGGAACACCGGGGAGCTGTTTTTT
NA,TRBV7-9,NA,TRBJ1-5,CASSLGQGNNQPQHF,TGTGCCAGCAGCTTAGGGCAGGGGAACAATCAGCCCCAGCATTTT
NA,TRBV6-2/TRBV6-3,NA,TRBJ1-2,CASSFKGDYGYTF,TGTGCCAGCAGTTTTAAGGGGGACTATGGCTACACCTTC
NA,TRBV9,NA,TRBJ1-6,CASSATGDSPLHF,TGTGCCAGCAGCGCCACAGGTGATTCACCCCTCCACTTT
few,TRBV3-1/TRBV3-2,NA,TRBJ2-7,CASSPPKTGTPLRFYEQYF,TGTGCCAGCAGCCCCCCCAAGACAGGAACCCCACTACGATTCTACGAGCAGTACTTC
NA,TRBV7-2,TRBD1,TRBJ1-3,CASSGPGQAAGNTIYF,TGTGCCAGCAGCGGGCCGGGACAGGCGGCTGGAAACACCATATATTTT
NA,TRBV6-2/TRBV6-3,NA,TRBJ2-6,CASSYSSATSGANVLTF,TGTGCCAGCAGTTACTCGAGTGCGACTTCTGGGGCCAACGTCCTGACTTTC
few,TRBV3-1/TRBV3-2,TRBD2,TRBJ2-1,CASSLSSGGAGNEQFF,TGTGCCAGCAGCCTCTCTAGCGGGGGGGCCGGCAATGAGCAGTTCTTC
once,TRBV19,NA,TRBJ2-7,CASSIGDSSYEQYF,TGTGCCAGTAGTATCGGTGACAGTTCCTACGAGCAGTACTTC
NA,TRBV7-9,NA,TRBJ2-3,CASSPGLTDTQYF,TGTGCCAGCAGCCCCGGACTAACAGATACGCAGTATTTT
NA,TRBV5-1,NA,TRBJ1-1,CASSLAGRGFTEAFF,TGCGCCAGCAGCTTGGCAGGCAGGGGTTTCACTGAAGCTTTCTTT
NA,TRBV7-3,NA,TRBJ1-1,CASSLQGNTEAFF,TGTGCCAGCAGCCTCCAGGGGAACACTGAAGCTTTCTTT
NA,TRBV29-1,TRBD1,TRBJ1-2,CSVERVRGQGYTF,TGCAGCGTTGAACGGGTCAGGGGGCAAGGCTACACCTTC
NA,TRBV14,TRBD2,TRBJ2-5,CASSQAGLAGQETQYF,TGTGCCAGCAGCCAGGCCGGACTAGCGGGGCAAGAGACCCAGTACTTC
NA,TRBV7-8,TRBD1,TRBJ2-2,CASTQGQGTTGELFF,TGTGCCAGCACACAGGGGCAGGGAACCACCGGGGAGCTGTTTTTT
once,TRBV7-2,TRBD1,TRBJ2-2,CASSVRQGAGTGELFF,TGTGCCAGCAGCGTAAGACAGGGGGCAGGCACCGGGGAGCTGTTTTTT
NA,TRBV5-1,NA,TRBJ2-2,CASSFLQAGQGGELFF,TGCGCCAGCAGCTTCCTGCAGGCAGGGCAGGGCGGGGAGCTGTTTTTT
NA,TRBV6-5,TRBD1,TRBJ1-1,CASSPGQGGSGAFF,TGTGCCAGCAGCCCAGGACAGGGTGGGTCGGGAGCTTTCTTT
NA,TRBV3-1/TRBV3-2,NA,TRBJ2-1,CASSQDWQGSNEQFF,TGTGCCAGCAGCCAAGATTGGCAGGGGAGCAATGAGCAGTTCTTC
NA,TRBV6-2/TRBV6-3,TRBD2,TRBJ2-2,CASSRGLAGGYTGELFF,TGTGCCAGCAGCCGCGGACTAGCGGGGGGGTACACCGGGGAGCTGTTTTTT